The sequence of this TCR beta chain was determined in a study of T cells expressing NK-cell markers. General study findings and limits: A range of about 1.0-8% of CD8+ T cells consisted of dominant NKG2C+ clonotypes in 6 or 7 donors.

TCRdb reworked the 5' RACE reads into one entry per CDR3 protein, no DNA. The data include 150,000 or so distinct CDR3 sequences; the top ten clones carry approximately 17%. From germline, CDR1 is SGHRS and CDR2 YFSETQ. The CDR3 runs 17 residues. On this clonotype itself: What it recognizes is unknown.

The clonotype originates from a woman between 18 and 70 years old in good health. Sequencing was performed on blood T cells: a sorted CD56 or NKG2C T cell subset, CD4+ or CD8+ T cells, or bulk PBMC T cells (not recorded which). The gene calls are TRBV5-1 and TRBJ2-5; the D call from TCRdb, TRBD2, cannot be confirmed without DNA. This chain's CDR3 is CASSHGLAGAIVETQYF.